Listed below are T cell receptor beta chains from one sample, sequenced in a study of CD8 T cells in ankylosing spondylitis. TCRdb called the 5' RACE reads again in MiXCR, with one record for every CDR3 protein. The table has about 360,000 distinct CDR3 sequences, roughly 20% seen once. The sequencing input was blood, either unsorted or a sorted T cell fraction (not recorded which). The receptor set was obtained from a male donor with ankylosing spondylitis or in good health (not recorded which). Each CDR3 is given with its conserved first and last residue. D genes are given only for firm matches. Size tells how often a clone was seen (once, few, many) or the class of an expanded clone, and some rows leave it out.

J gene,clone size,D gene,V gene,CDR3 protein,CDR3 DNA
TRBJ2-6,.,.,TRBV7-9,CASSLVSSGANVLTF,TGTGCCAGCAGCTTAGTAAGCTCTGGGGCCAACGTCCTGACTTTC
TRBJ2-7,.,TRBD1,TRBV20-1,CSARTGAYEQYF,TGCAGTGCTAGGACAGGGGCGTACGAGCAGTACTTC
TRBJ2-1,.,.,TRBV27,CASTLKDGYNEQFF,TGTGCCAGCACCCTTAAGGACGGTTACAATGAGCAGTTCTTC
TRBJ1-1,.,TRBD1,TRBV12-3/TRBV12-4,CASTGGSRGDTEAFF,TGTGCCAGCACGGGAGGGAGCAGGGGGGACACTGAAGCTTTCTTT
TRBJ2-7,few,.,TRBV4-2,CASSQVRGAEQYF,TGTGCCAGCAGCCAAGTCCGGGGGGCCGAGCAGTACTTC
TRBJ1-1,.,TRBD1,TRBV12-3/TRBV12-4,CASSLGGAQTEAFF,TGTGCCAGCAGTCTAGGGGGCGCGCAAACTGAAGCTTTCTTT
TRBJ2-7,few,.,TRBV20-1,CSAVSRASYEQYF,TGCAGTGCCGTATCCAGGGCTTCCTACGAGCAGTACTTC
TRBJ2-5,few,TRBD2,TRBV27,CASSPTSGAPQETQYF,TGTGCCAGCAGCCCGACTAGCGGGGCCCCCCAAGAGACCCAGTACTTC
TRBJ1-1,.,.,TRBV7-9,CASSSRAGPNTEAFF,TGTGCCAGCAGCTCGCGCGCCGGACCAAACACTGAAGCTTTCTTT
TRBJ2-5,many,TRBD2,TRBV29-1,CSVGVAGQETQYF,TGCAGCGTTGGAGTAGCGGGACAAGAGACCCAGTACTTC
TRBJ2-5,.,.,TRBV10-2,CASSQPPTTGAETQYF,TGCGCCAGCAGTCAGCCCCCCACGACAGGCGCGGAGACCCAGTACTTC
TRBJ2-3,few,TRBD2,TRBV20-1,CSALAGSTDTQYF,TGCAGTGCTCTAGCGGGGAGCACAGATACGCAGTATTTT
TRBJ2-2,.,.,TRBV28,CASRTGGPEAGELFF,TGTGCCAGCAGGACCGGGGGGCCAGAGGCCGGGGAGCTGTTTTTT
TRBJ2-1,few,.,TRBV6-1,CASSRTASGSSYNEQFF,TGTGCCAGCAGTAGGACCGCCTCAGGCAGTTCCTACAATGAGCAGTTCTTC